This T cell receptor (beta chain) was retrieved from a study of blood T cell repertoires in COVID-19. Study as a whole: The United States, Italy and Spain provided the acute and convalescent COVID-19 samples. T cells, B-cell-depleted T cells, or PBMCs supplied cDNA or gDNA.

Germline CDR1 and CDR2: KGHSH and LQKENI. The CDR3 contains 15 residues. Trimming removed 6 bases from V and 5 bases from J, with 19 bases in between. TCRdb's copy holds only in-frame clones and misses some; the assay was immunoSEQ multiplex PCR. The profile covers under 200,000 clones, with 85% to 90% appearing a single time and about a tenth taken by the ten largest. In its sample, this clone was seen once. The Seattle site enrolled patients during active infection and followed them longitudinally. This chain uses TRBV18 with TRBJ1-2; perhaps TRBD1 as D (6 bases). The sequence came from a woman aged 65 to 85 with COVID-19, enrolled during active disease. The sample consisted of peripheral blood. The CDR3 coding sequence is TGTGCCAGCTCCCCCTCCAGGGGTGCGACATATGGCTACACCTTC. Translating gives CASSPSRGATYGYTF.